Sequencing of this TCR beta chain was carried out in a study of T cell responses to AZD1222 COVID-19 vaccine. Overall study findings and caveats: White British donors predominated, females outnumbered males, and clonal diversity was possibly underestimated.

This CDR3 contains 15 residues. V lost 5 bases and J 5 bases, leaving 19 bases between the germline ends. The germline V gene has CDR1 ENHRY and CDR2 SYGVKD. Sequenced by immunoSEQ multiplex PCR; TCRdb stores in-frame clones only, minus some. The sample contains approximately 270,000 clones, around 93% of which appear only once. To note about this clone: The antigen is undetermined.

Material: peripheral blood, obtained 28 days after the second AZD1222 dose. V is TRBV10-3 and J is TRBJ2-7; the D is unclear. This receptor was taken from an adult who received the AZD1222 COVID-19 vaccine. The CDR3: CAISSRVSPPDEQYF. The CDR3, as DNA: TGTGCCATCAGTAGTCGGGTCTCCCCACCTGACGAGCAGTACTTC.